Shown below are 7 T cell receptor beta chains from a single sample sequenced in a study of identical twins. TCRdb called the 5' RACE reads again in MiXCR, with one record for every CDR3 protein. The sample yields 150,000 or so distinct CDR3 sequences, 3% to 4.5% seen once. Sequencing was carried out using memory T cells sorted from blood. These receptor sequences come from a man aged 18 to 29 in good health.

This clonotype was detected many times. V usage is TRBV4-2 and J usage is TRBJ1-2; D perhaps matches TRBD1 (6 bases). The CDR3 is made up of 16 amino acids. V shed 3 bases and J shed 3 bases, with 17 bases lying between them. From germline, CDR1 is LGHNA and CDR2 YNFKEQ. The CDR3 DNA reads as TGTGCCAGCAGCCAGACCCGGGGGCGGACTTACTATGGCTACACCTTC. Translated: CASSQTRGRTYYGYTF.

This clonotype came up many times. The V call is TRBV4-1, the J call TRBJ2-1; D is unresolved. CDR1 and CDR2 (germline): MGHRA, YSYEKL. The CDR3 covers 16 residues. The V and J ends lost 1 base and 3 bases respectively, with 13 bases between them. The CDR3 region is CASSQGMKIFYNEQFF. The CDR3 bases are TGCGCCAGCAGCCAAGGGATGAAGATTTTCTACAATGAGCAGTTCTTC.

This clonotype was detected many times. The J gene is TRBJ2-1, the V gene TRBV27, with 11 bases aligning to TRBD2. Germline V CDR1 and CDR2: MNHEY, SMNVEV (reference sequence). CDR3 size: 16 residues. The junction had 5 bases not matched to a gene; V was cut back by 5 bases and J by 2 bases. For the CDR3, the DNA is TGTGCCAGCAGTCCCACTAGCGGGAGAACCTACAATGAGCAGTTCTTC. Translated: CASSPTSGRTYNEQFF.

The CDR3 region has the DNA TGTGCCAGCAGCTTATGGCTAGCCAACACCGGGGAGCTGTTTTTT. Protein sequence: CASSLWLANTGELFF. The J gene is TRBJ2-2, the V gene TRBV11-3; D might be TRBD2 (5 bases). This CDR3 is built from 15 residues. Germline V lookup: CDR1 SGHNT, CDR2 YENEEA. V shed 2 bases and J shed 2 bases, with 9 bases lying between them.

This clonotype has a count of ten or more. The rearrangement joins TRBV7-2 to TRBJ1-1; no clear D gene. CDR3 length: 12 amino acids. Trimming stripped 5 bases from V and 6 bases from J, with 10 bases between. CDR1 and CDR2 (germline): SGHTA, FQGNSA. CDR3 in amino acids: CASSQWIAEAFF. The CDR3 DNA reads TGTGCCAGCAGCCAATGGATTGCTGAAGCTTTCTTT.

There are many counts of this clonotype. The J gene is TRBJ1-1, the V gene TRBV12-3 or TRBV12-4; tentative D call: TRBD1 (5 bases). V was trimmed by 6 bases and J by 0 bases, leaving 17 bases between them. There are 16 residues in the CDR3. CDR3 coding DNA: TGTGCCAGCAGGACCGGGACGGGAGAGTTGAACACTGAAGCTTTCTTT. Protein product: CASRTGTGELNTEAFF.

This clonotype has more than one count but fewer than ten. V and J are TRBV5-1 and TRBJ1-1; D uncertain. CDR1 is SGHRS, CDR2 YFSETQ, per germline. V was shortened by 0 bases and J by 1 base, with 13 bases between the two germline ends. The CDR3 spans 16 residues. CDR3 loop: CASSLDAVSWNTEAFF. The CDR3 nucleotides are TGCGCCAGCAGCTTGGATGCAGTCTCATGGAACACTGAAGCTTTCTTT.